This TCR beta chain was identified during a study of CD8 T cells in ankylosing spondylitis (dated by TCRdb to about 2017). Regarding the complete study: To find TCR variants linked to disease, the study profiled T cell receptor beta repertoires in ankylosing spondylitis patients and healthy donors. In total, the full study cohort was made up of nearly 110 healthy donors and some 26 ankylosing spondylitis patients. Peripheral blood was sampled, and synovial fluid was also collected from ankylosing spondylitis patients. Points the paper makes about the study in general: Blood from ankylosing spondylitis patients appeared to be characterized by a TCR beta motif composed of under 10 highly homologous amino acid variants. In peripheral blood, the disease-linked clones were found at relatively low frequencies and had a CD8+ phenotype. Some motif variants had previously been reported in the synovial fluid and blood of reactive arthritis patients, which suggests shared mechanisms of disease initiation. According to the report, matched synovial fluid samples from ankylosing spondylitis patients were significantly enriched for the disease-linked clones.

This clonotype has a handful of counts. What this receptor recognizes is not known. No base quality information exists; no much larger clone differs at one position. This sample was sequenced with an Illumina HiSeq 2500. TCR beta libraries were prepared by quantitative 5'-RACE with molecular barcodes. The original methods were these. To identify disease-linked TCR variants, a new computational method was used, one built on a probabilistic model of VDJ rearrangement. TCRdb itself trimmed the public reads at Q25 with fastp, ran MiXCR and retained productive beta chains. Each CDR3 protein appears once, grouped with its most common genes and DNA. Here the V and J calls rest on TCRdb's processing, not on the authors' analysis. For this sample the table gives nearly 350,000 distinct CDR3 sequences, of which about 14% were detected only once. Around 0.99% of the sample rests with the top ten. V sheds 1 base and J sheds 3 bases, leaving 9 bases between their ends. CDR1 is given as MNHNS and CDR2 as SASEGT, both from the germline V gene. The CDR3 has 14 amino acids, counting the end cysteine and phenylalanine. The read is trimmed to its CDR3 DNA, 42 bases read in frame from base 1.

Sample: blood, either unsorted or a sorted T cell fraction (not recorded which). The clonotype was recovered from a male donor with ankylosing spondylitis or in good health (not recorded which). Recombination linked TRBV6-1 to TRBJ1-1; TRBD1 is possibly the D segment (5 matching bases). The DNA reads TGTGCCAGCAGTGAAGTGGGGGTGGACACTGAAGCTTTCTTT. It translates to CASSEVGVDTEAFF.